The 10 T cell receptor beta chains below were found in one sample sequenced in a study of identical twins. TCRdb reprocessed the 5' RACE reads via MiXCR and lists one record per CDR3 protein. The sample yields fewer than 800,000 distinct CDR3 sequences, less than 9% seen once. This same sample was also part of a study on yellow fever vaccine responses in identical twins.

Sequencing input: PBMCs. These receptors were collected from a woman aged 18-29 years in good health.

This clonotype was counted a few times. The chain recombines TRBV7-6 with TRBJ2-1, with 14 bases fitting TRBD2. Germline values: CDR1 SGHVS, CDR2 FNYEAQ. The CDR3 consists of 20 residues. J was trimmed by 1 base and V by 3 bases; bases with no gene match: 11. The CDR3 bases are TGTGCCAGCAGCTTCTCCTTGGGGACTAGCGGGAGTAGGTCCTACAATGAGCAGTTCTTC. This sequence encodes CASSFSLGTSGSRSYNEQFF.

This sequence joins TRBV14 and TRBJ2-3, with 8 bases that match TRBD2. V dropped 3 bases and J dropped 6; count of bases not matched to a gene: 11. CDR3 length equals 16 residues. Per germline, CDR1 SGHDN and CDR2 FVKESK. The CDR3 DNA sequence: TGTGCCAGCAGCCATGGGGTCGGGAGGGCCAGGGATACGCAGTATTTT. It translates to CASSHGVGRARDTQYF.

This clonotype was counted many times. This rearrangement joins TRBV5-6 to TRBJ2-7; 9 nucleotides align to TRBD1. Per germline, CDR1 SGHDT and CDR2 YYEEEE. Germline trimming cut 3 bases from V and 2 bases from J; bases unmatched to any gene: 0. This CDR3 has 13 residues. The CDR3 bases are TGTGCCAGCAGCTGGGACAGGGCCTACGAGCAGTACGTC. Translation: CASSWDRAYEQYV.

The gene calls are TRBV29-1 and TRBJ2-7, with D possibly being TRBD1 (5 bases). Germline-derived CDR1 and CDR2 are SQVTM and ANQGSEA. The CDR3 spans 11 residues. Deletions cut 6 bases from V and 3 bases from J, with 9 bases between. CDR3 DNA sequence: TGCAGCGTGGAACAGGACTACGAGCAGTACGTC. Translated: CSVEQDYEQYV.

This clonotype occurred many times. This chain uses TRBV6-2 or TRBV6-3 with TRBJ1-5; no clear D. This CDR3 is built from 13 residues. The V gene lost 8 bases and the J gene lost 2 bases, with 10 bases spanning the gap. Germline V gene sequence: CDR1 MNHEY, CDR2 SVGEGT. The CDR3 protein is CASCISGNQPQHF. CDR3 DNA sequence: TGTGCCAGCTGCATTTCGGGCAATCAGCCCCAGCATTTT.

The table lists this clonotype with a few counts. The V call is TRBV20-1, the J call TRBJ2-5, with a possible D match to TRBD1 (6 bases). In germline, CDR1 is DFQATT, CDR2 SNEGSKA (reference sequence). The CDR3 sequence is 15 residues long. V lost 0 bases to trimming and J lost 2 bases, with 13 bases between them. CDR3: CSARDLGTNQETQYF. In DNA form, the CDR3 reads TGCAGTGCTAGAGATCTAGGGACAAATCAAGAGACCCAGTACTTC.

This clonotype occurred many times. The chain links TRBV12-3 or TRBV12-4 to TRBJ1-5; D remains ambiguous. This CDR3 contains 16 residues. Trimming took 0 bases from V and 0 from J, leaving 9 bases between them. In nucleotides, the CDR3 is TGTGCCAGCAGTTTAGCCCACGCAGGTAGCAATCAGCCCCAGCATTTT. Translated: CASSLAHAGSNQPQHF.

The CDR3 loop reads CASSDRQPQRYEQYV. The CDR3 nucleotides read TGTGCCAGCAGTGACAGGCAGCCTCAGAGATACGAGCAGTACGTC. The chain carries TRBV2 and TRBJ2-7, with D hard to call. The CDR3 has 15 residues. Trimming removed 3 bases from V and 4 bases from J, with 16 bases in between. The germline gives CDR1 SNHLY, CDR2 FYNNEI.

This clonotype has just a few counts. The V gene is TRBV3-1, the J gene TRBJ1-2; D gene unclear. Trimming removed 0 bases at V and 4 bases at J, with 9 bases between. This CDR3 is 14 amino acids long. CDR1 LGHDT and CDR2 YNNKEL come from the germline V gene (reference sequence). The CDR3 bases are TGTGCCAGCAGCCAAGATTGGCGGGCCTATGGCTACACCTTC. It translates to CASSQDWRAYGYTF.

This clonotype showed up just once. The J gene is TRBJ2-7, the V gene TRBV20-1; 12 bases agree with TRBD2. The CDR3 runs 16 residues. V dropped 0 bases and J dropped 4; count of bases not matched to a gene: 7. Germline V gene data show CDR1 as DFQATT and CDR2 as SNEGSKA (reference sequence). CDR3 region: CSARDLTSGSAYEQYF. The CDR3 DNA reads TGCAGTGCTAGAGATTTGACTAGCGGGAGTGCTTACGAGCAGTACTTC.